This entry lists 12 T cell receptor beta chains sequenced from one sample in a study of blood T cell repertoires in COVID-19. Produced via immunoSEQ multiplex PCR; TCRdb's table is partial and in-frame only. The sample shows fewer than 150,000 clones, about 72% of them seen only once. Input material: peripheral blood. The receptors come from a man aged 55 to 69 who had recovered from COVID-19.

In nucleotides, the CDR3 is TGTGCCAGCAGTGACAGACAGGGGCCCGTGGGTACGCAGTATTTT. Its translation is CASSDRQGPVGTQYF. The rearrangement uses TRBV9 and TRBJ2-3, with 8 bases that match TRBD1. This CDR3 comprises 15 residues. The V segment lost 5 bases and the J segment 8 bases; nucleotides outside the gene matches: 13. Germline values: CDR1 SGDLS, CDR2 YYNGEE.

The V call is TRBV9, the J call TRBJ2-2, with 9 bases identical to TRBD2. Germline V gene lookup returns CDR1 SGDLS and CDR2 YYNGEE. The V and J ends lost 4 bases and 1 base, in that order; junction bases with no gene match: 2. The CDR3 covers 15 residues. CDR3 loop: CASSTTSGNTGELFF. In DNA form, the CDR3 reads TGTGCCAGCAGCACGACTAGCGGGAACACCGGGGAGCTGTTTTTT.

The genes are TRBV15 and TRBJ2-7; 7 bases map to TRBD2. Trimming removed 4 bases from V and 6 bases from J; junction bases left unmatched: 15. Germline-derived CDR1 and CDR2 are LNHNV and YYDKDF (reference sequence). The CDR3 is 16 residues long. As DNA, the CDR3 is TGTGCCACCAGCACAGGAAGAGGGCTAGCGGTCAGCGAGCAGTACTTC. Amino acids: CATSTGRGLAVSEQYF.

This clone was picked up one time. V usage is TRBV3-1 (or the pseudogene TRBV3-2) and J usage is TRBJ1-5; 9 bases map to TRBD1. The V and J ends lost 4 bases and 0 bases, in that order; junction bases with no gene match: 13. Germline V CDR1 and CDR2: LGHDT, YNNKEL (reference sequence). The CDR3 length is 19 residues. The CDR3 region has the DNA TGTGCCAGCAGCCCCTACAGGGGGCTTGCACTGTGTAGCAATCAGCCCCAGCATTTT. Protein sequence: CASSPYRGLALCSNQPQHF.

The chain recombines TRBV10-3 with TRBJ1-5, with TRBD1 as a possible D gene (6 bases). Germline CDR1 and CDR2: ENHRY and SYGVKD. CDR3 length: 14 residues. Trimming pared 5 bases from V and 5 bases from J, leaving 13 bases between. The CDR3 protein is CAISSTGRDQPQHF. The CDR3 bases are TGTGCCATCAGTAGCACAGGGCGCGATCAGCCCCAGCATTTT.

CDR3 amino acids: CASSPGNYQETQYF. As DNA, the CDR3 is TGTGCCAGCAGCCCGGGGAACTACCAAGAGACCCAGTACTTC. The chain uses TRBV7-8 and TRBJ2-5, with D perhaps matching TRBD2 (5 bases). CDR3 length: 14 residues. Trimming shortened V by 5 bases and J by 0 bases, and 10 bases separated the two germline ends. Germline CDR1 is SGHVS and CDR2 is FQNEAQ.

The chain recombines TRBV6-1 with TRBJ2-6; 10 bases map to TRBD1. CDR1 MNHNS and CDR2 SASEGT come from the germline V gene. CDR3 length: 17 residues. V lost 4 bases and J lost 0; bases outside the gene matches: 3. DNA for the CDR3: TGTGCCAGCAGTGCCGGGACAGGGGTCTCTGGGGCCAACGTCCTGACTTTC. Its protein is CASSAGTGVSGANVLTF.

The chain links TRBV6-5 to TRBJ1-4; no clear D gene. Germline CDR1 reads MNHEY; CDR2 reads SVGAGI. This CDR3 spans 15 amino acids. V was cut by 5 bases and J by 0 bases, with 10 bases left in between. The CDR3 sequence is CASSTRSATNEKLFF. The CDR3 DNA is TGTGCCAGCAGTACCAGGTCTGCAACTAATGAAAAACTGTTTTTT.

The chain combines TRBV29-1 with TRBJ1-2, with D maybe TRBD1 (5 bases). The CDR3 spans 12 residues. Per the germline V gene, CDR1 is SQVTM and CDR2 is ANQGSEA. The germline V and J ends were trimmed by 3 bases and 5 bases, with 10 bases remaining between them. The CDR3 DNA is TGCAGCGTTGAGTTGGGGGGGTATGGCTACACCTTC. It codes for CSVELGGYGYTF.

The genes are TRBV6-5 and TRBJ1-2; D call uncertain. Trimming took 4 bases from V and 8 from J, leaving 11 bases between them. The CDR3 has 12 residues. Germline assignment: CDR1 MNHEY and CDR2 SVGAGI. CDR3 amino acids: CASSSREGGYTF. The CDR3 region has the DNA TGTGCCAGCAGTTCGCGGGAAGGAGGCTACACCTTC.

V gene TRBV24-1 combines with J gene TRBJ1-1; tentative D call: TRBD1 (5 bases). The germline V gene encodes CDR1 KGHDR and CDR2 SFDVKD. With 1 base removed from V and 4 bases from J, the gap between germline ends came to 18 bases. The CDR3 sequence is 17 residues long. DNA for the CDR3: TGTGCCACCAGTGATTTAAGCAGGGCACGGAAGCGCACTGAAGCTTTCTTT. It translates to CATSDLSRARKRTEAFF.

This chain links TRBV7-3 with TRBJ2-1, with a weak D call TRBD1 (5 bases). Per the germline V gene, CDR1 is SGHTA and CDR2 is FQGTGA. The CDR3 has 13 residues. Trimming stripped 4 bases from V and 4 bases from J, with 8 bases between. The CDR3 DNA reads TGTGCCAGCAGCTCGGACAATTACAATGAGCAGTTCTTC. It encodes CASSSDNYNEQFF.